A selection of T cell receptor beta chains follows, all from one sample in a study of CD8 T cells in ankylosing spondylitis. TCRdb reprocessed the 5' RACE reads with MiXCR, giving one entry per CDR3 protein. The sample has about 800,000 distinct CDR3 sequences, 10% to 15% seen once. Sequenced sample: blood, either unsorted or a sorted T cell fraction (not recorded which). The receptors derive from a male donor with ankylosing spondylitis. CDR3s include the opening cysteine and the closing phenylalanine or tryptophan. A D gene is named only where the DNA matches it firmly. A clone size is listed for some rows: how often the clone was seen (once, few, many), or a class if it is expanded.

>-|TRBV7-2|TRBJ1-4|few
CASSPRRGTTNEKLFF
TGTGCCAGCAGCCCCCGGCGCGGGACAACTAATGAAAAACTGTTTTTT
>-|TRBV20-1|TRBJ1-1|-
CSALQGLTEAFF
TGCAGTGCTTTACAGGGTTTGACTGAAGCTTTCTTT
>TRBD1|TRBV20-1|TRBJ1-5|few
CSAPDRLRGQPQHF
TGCAGTGCTCCGGACAGGTTAAGAGGGCAGCCCCAGCATTTT
>-|TRBV7-2|TRBJ2-2|few
CASSLVGAGPAGELFF
TGTGCCAGCAGCTTAGTCGGGGCAGGCCCCGCCGGGGAGCTGTTTTTT
>TRBD1|TRBV5-1|TRBJ2-3|few
CASSLAGQGITDTQYF
TGCGCCAGCAGCTTGGCTGGACAGGGAATCACAGATACGCAGTATTTT
>-|TRBV4-2|TRBJ1-4|few
CASSPGLSAELFF
TGTGCCAGCAGCCCGGGACTCTCCGCCGAACTGTTTTTT
>-|TRBV7-9|TRBJ2-3|few
CASSLIGGSTDTQYF
TGTGCCAGCAGCTTAATTGGGGGAAGCACAGATACGCAGTATTTT
>-|TRBV27|TRBJ1-1|many
CASSSPGRGTEAFF
TGTGCCAGCAGTTCCCCAGGGAGGGGCACTGAAGCTTTCTTT
>TRBD2|TRBV20-1|TRBJ2-1|-
CCAIKEPTVSGGPIPYNEQFF
TGCTGTGCTATTAAGGAACCGACGGTTAGCGGGGGCCCAATACCATACAATGAGCAGTTCTTC
>TRBD1|TRBV9|TRBJ1-1|many
CASSYTTGLNTEAFF
TGTGCCAGCAGCTACACGACAGGGTTGAACACTGAAGCTTTCTTT
>-|TRBV12-3/TRBV12-4|TRBJ1-2|many
CASSFGSYGYTF
TGTGCCAGCAGTTTCGGGAGCTATGGCTACACCTTC
>-|TRBV7-8|TRBJ2-7|-
CASSLGRWGQYEQYF
TGTGCCAGCAGCTTAGGTCGGTGGGGGCAGTACGAGCAGTACTTC
>-|TRBV20-1|TRBJ2-7|-
CSASHPISRHEQYF
TGCAGTGCTAGCCACCCGATCTCTAGGCACGAGCAGTACTTC
>-|TRBV5-1|TRBJ2-5|many
CASSEDRRAQYF
TGCGCCAGCAGCGAGGACAGGAGGGCCCAGTACTTC
>-|TRBV20-1|TRBJ1-1|many
CSASPPGGTTEAFF
TGCAGTGCCTCACCCCCGGGGGGGACCACTGAAGCTTTCTTT
>-|TRBV7-2|TRBJ1-5|few
CASQQNGLSNQPQHF
TGTGCCAGCCAGCAAAATGGGCTGAGCAATCAGCCCCAGCATTTT
>-|TRBV29-1|TRBJ1-2|-
CSVRAHYYGYTF
TGCAGTGTGAGGGCCCACTATTATGGCTACACCTTC
>-|TRBV5-6|TRBJ2-3|few
CASTRGGNTDTQYF
TGTGCCAGCACGAGGGGGGGCAATACAGATACGCAGTATTTT
>-|TRBV5-1|TRBJ2-5|many
CASSPIGETQYF
TGCGCCAGCAGCCCGATCGGGGAGACCCAGTACTTC
>TRBD1|TRBV4-3|TRBJ1-1|few
CASSQRQGRYFTEAFF
TGCGCCAGCAGCCAGAGACAGGGGCGATATTTCACTGAAGCTTTCTTT
>TRBD1|TRBV29-1|TRBJ2-2|many
CSVRDRGNTGELFF
TGCAGCGTCAGGGACAGGGGGAACACCGGGGAGCTGTTTTTT
>TRBD2|TRBV20-1|TRBJ2-1|few
CSARPSGGFGSRYNEQFF
TGCAGTGCTAGGCCTAGCGGGGGTTTCGGATCTCGTTACAATGAGCAGTTCTTC
>-|TRBV29-1|TRBJ2-4|many
CSVARRLGNADIQYF
TGCAGCGTCGCCCGAAGGTTAGGGAATGCGGACATTCAGTACTTC
>TRBD2|TRBV20-1|TRBJ2-1|many
CSVPGLAGVDEQFF
TGCAGTGTCCCGGGACTAGCGGGAGTGGATGAGCAGTTCTTC
>TRBD2|TRBV12-5|TRBJ2-3|-
CASGLGLAGSTDTQYF
TGTGCTAGTGGTTTAGGACTAGCTGGTTCCACAGATACGCAGTATTTT
>-|TRBV2|TRBJ2-1|few
CASSEYPTDYNEQFF
TGTGCCAGCAGTGAATATCCTACAGACTACAATGAGCAGTTCTTC
>TRBD1|TRBV20-1|TRBJ2-3|few
CSAGDRTKGDTQYF
TGCAGTGCTGGGGACAGGACAAAGGGAGATACGCAGTATTTT
>TRBD1|TRBV2|TRBJ2-5|many
CASSGTGSRHF
TGTGCCAGCAGTGGGACAGGCTCCCGGCACTTC
>TRBD2|TRBV20-1|TRBJ2-5|few
CSAPKVAGEGETQYF
TGCAGTGCTCCTAAAGTAGCGGGAGAGGGGGAGACCCAGTACTTC
>-|TRBV20-1|TRBJ1-6|few
CSARDDDSPLHF
TGCAGTGCTAGAGATGACGATTCACCCCTCCACTTT
>-|TRBV20-1|TRBJ2-2|-
CSAISLGTGELFF
TGCAGTGCTATCTCGTTGGGCACCGGGGAGCTGTTTTTT
>-|TRBV9|TRBJ1-5|-
CASRDGPGQPQHF
TGTGCCAGCCGGGATGGACCCGGACAGCCCCAGCATTTT
>TRBD1|TRBV28|TRBJ1-1|-
CASSLPTNRGTTEAFF
TGTGCCAGCAGTTTACCCACTAACAGGGGAACCACTGAAGCTTTCTTT
>TRBD1|TRBV20-1|TRBJ1-1|-
CSARNQGQGYFFTEAFF
TGCAGTGCTAGAAACCAAGGACAGGGTTATTTTTTCACTGAAGCTTTCTTT
>-|TRBV18|TRBJ1-1|many
CASSPQGVYVGTEAFF
TGTGCCAGCTCACCACAGGGTGTGTACGTAGGCACTGAAGCTTTCTTT
>TRBD2|TRBV20-1|TRBJ2-3|few
CSGRIAGVTDTQYF
TGCAGTGGGAGGATAGCGGGGGTAACAGATACGCAGTATTTT
>-|TRBV7-2|TRBJ2-3|few
CASSLETARTDTQYF
TGTGCCAGCAGCTTGGAGACAGCCCGCACAGATACGCAGTATTTT
>-|TRBV7-6|TRBJ2-7|-
CASSGPRDGLDYEQYF
TGTGCCAGCAGCGGCCCCCGGGACGGGCTTGACTACGAGCAGTACTTC
>-|TRBV27|TRBJ2-5|many
CASSLFRRGTQYF
TGTGCCAGCAGTTTGTTTCGGCGGGGGACCCAGTACTTC
>TRBD1|TRBV5-4|TRBJ2-1|-
CASSLGDRAWDEQFF
TGTGCCAGCAGCTTGGGGGACAGGGCTTGGGATGAGCAGTTCTTC
>TRBD1|TRBV20-1|TRBJ1-1|-
CSARGTGSRWTEAFF
TGCAGTGCTAGAGGGACAGGGAGCCGGTGGACTGAAGCTTTCTTT
>-|TRBV7-9|TRBJ2-2|-
CASSPQDTGELFF
TGTGCCAGCAGCCCCCAGGACACCGGGGAGCTGTTTTTT
>-|TRBV11-1|TRBJ2-5|few
CASSLAVAYRDQETQYF
TGTGCCAGCAGCTTAGCTGTGGCTTACCGAGACCAAGAGACCCAGTACTTC
>-|TRBV5-1|TRBJ1-1|-
CASSLAPGYGNTEAFF
TGCGCCAGCAGCTTGGCCCCGGGGTACGGGAACACTGAAGCTTTCTTT
>-|TRBV5-1|TRBJ2-2|-
CASSSYLPGQNTGELFF
TGCGCCAGCAGCTCCTACTTGCCGGGACAGAACACCGGGGAGCTGTTTTTT
>TRBD2|TRBV4-3|TRBJ2-3|few
CASSQDSEAGGTDTQYF
TGCGCCAGCAGCCAAGATTCCGAGGCGGGAGGCACAGATACGCAGTATTTT
>TRBD2|TRBV20-1|TRBJ2-1|-
CSARGLAGWDYNEQFF
TGCAGTGCTAGGGGTTTAGCGGGATGGGACTACAATGAGCAGTTCTTC
>-|TRBV7-3|TRBJ2-2|few
CASSLTRALNTGELFF
TGTGCCAGCAGCCTCACGCGGGCTCTGAACACCGGGGAGCTGTTTTTT
>-|TRBV5-5|TRBJ1-1|few
CASSLDGFGGSVFF
TGTGCCAGCAGCTTGGACGGGTTCGGGGGCAGCGTTTTCTTT
>-|TRBV4-3|TRBJ2-3|many
CASSQDQASDTQYF
TGCGCCAGCAGCCAAGATCAAGCGTCAGATACGCAGTATTTT
>-|TRBV7-2|TRBJ1-1|-
CASKEDSFFAEAFF
TGTGCCAGCAAGGAGGACAGCTTTTTCGCTGAAGCTTTCTTT
>-|TRBV24-1|TRBJ1-4|few
CATSDPSYDGNEKLFF
TGTGCCACCAGTGATCCATCCTACGACGGGAATGAAAAACTGTTTTTT
>-|TRBV9|TRBJ2-1|-
CASSVATLASGKKQFF
TGTGCCAGCAGCGTAGCTACGCTGGCCTCCGGGAAAAAGCAGTTCTTC
>-|TRBV28|TRBJ1-1|-
CASSSLVRGAFF
TGTGCCAGCAGTTCTCTCGTAAGGGGAGCTTTCTTT
>-|TRBV9|TRBJ1-2|-
CASGRDDYGYTF
TGTGCCAGCGGAAGGGACGACTATGGCTACACCTTC